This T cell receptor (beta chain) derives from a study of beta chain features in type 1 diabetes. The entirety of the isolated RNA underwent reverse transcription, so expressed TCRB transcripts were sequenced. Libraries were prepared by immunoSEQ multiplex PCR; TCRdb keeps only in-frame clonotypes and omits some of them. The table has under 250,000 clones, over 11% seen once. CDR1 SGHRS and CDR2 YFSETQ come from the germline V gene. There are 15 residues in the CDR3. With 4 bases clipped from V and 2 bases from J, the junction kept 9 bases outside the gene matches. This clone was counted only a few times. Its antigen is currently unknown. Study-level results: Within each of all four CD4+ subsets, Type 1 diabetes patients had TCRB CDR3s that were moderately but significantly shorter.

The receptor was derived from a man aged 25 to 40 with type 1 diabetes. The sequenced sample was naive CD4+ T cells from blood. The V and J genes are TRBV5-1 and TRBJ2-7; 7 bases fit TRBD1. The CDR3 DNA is TGCGCCAGCAGCCCCCAGGACAGGTCCGCCTACGAGCAGTACTTC. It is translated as CASSPQDRSAYEQYF.